This T cell receptor (beta chain) was captured in a study of cytomegalovirus exposure and HLA in healthy donors. Study results and caveats: Because they were indistinguishable, some V segments, including TRBV6-2 and TRBV6-3, were excluded. Among donors in an Asian-associated ancestry cluster, a later analysis reportedly found fewer N-insertions than the roughly 650-donor mean.

This clone was counted only a few times. Its cognate antigen is unknown. V was shortened by 0 bases and J by 6 bases, with 14 bases between the two germline ends. This CDR3 is 15 amino acids long. Germline V gene data show CDR1 as LGHNA and CDR2 as YSLEER. Primers included in the PCR were 60 Vbeta and 13 Jbeta primers. Clones were read by immunoSEQ multiplex PCR, and TCRdb kept only the in-frame ones, dropping some. The sample lists 150,000 or so clones, less than 85% seen once, with 6.5% to 7.5% in the top ten. The receptor was isolated from a woman in her 50s in good health and CMV-seropositive. Sequencing used PBMCs. V usage is TRBV4-3 and J usage is TRBJ1-1; a possible D gene is TRBD1 (5 bases). The chain's CDR3 is CASSQDPRVGPEAFF. DNA for the CDR3: TGCGCCAGCAGCCAAGACCCCAGGGTTGGGCCTGAAGCTTTCTTT.